This record looks at one TCR beta chain sequence and its context. The sequencing template was cDNA reverse transcribed from extracted RNA. The table came from immunoSEQ multiplex PCR; TCRdb's copy has only in-frame clones and leaves some out. The data hold 200,000 or so clones, with roughly 40% observed a single time. The treatment here: oral pan-JAK inhibitor, 5-10 mg twice daily. Patients with alopecia areata provided lesional scalp punch biopsies as well as peripheral blood. The data originate from a study of CD8+ T cells in alopecia areata. This TCR was recovered from a human donor with alopecia areata. The sequences come from CD4+ T cells sorted from blood, collected at roughly week 36, from a patient treated with tofacitinib.

The CDR3 region has the DNA TGCAGCGGCCGACTAGCTGGGGAGACCCAGTACTTC. It translates to CSGRLAGETQYF. V and J are TRBV29-1 and TRBJ2-5, with TRBD2 matching 7 bases. This CDR3 is built from 12 residues. CDR1 SQVTM and CDR2 ANQGSEA come from the germline V gene. V lost 7 bases and J lost 5; bases outside the gene matches: 7.